Listed here are 32 T cell receptor beta chains from one sample, sequenced in a study of cytotoxic CD8 clonotypes in ibrutinib-treated CLL. Clones were sequenced by immunoSEQ multiplex PCR, and TCRdb holds only the in-frame ones, with some missing. The sample consists of 160,000 or so clones, roughly four fifths of them appearing once. The specimen comprised PBMCs, sampled after 12 months of ibrutinib treatment. These receptors all come from a human donor with chronic lymphocytic leukemia.

The chain is built from TRBV20-1 and TRBJ2-4; D call uncertain. V was shortened by 3 bases and J by 10 bases, with 4 bases between the two germline ends. This CDR3 has 9 residues. CDR1 and CDR2 from the germline V gene are DFQATT and SNEGSKA (reference sequence). The CDR3: CSARSIQYF. CDR3 DNA sequence: TGCAGTGCTAGGTCTATTCAGTACTTC.

This clone has just a few counts. This chain links TRBV2 with TRBJ1-5; 8 nucleotides agree with TRBD1. The CDR3 runs 13 residues. V was pared by 4 bases and J by 7 bases, with 3 bases of the junction left unmatched. CDR1 and CDR2 from the germline V gene are SNHLY and FYNNEI. CDR3 nucleotides: TGTGCCAGCAGTGGGACAGGGTACCAGCCCCAGCATTTT. This codes for CASSGTGYQPQHF.

CDR3 residues: CASSIKGGQGSGELFF. In DNA form, the CDR3 reads TGTGCCAGTAGTATAAAGGGGGGACAAGGTAGCGGGGAGCTGTTTTTT. This chain joins TRBV19 and TRBJ2-2, with D perhaps assigned TRBD1 or TRBD2 (6 bases each). CDR3 length: 16 amino acids. Trimming cost V 2 bases and J 7 bases, with 17 bases left between them. Germline loops: CDR1 LNHDA, CDR2 SQIVND (reference sequence). The full variable domain, completed using reference TRBV19 and TRBJ2-2, is DGGITQSPKYLFRKEGQNVTLSCEQNLNHDAMYWYRQDPGQGLRLIYYSQIVNDFQKGDIAEGYSVSREKKESFPLTVTSAQKNPTAFYLCASSIKGGQGSGELFFGEGSRLTVL.

V and J are TRBV5-1 and TRBJ2-1, with D unclear. The CDR3 covers 14 residues. Germline V lookup: CDR1 SGHRS, CDR2 YFSETQ. V was pared by 1 base and J by 5 bases, with 10 bases between. The CDR3 region is CASSLRSPDNEQFF. The CDR3, as DNA: TGCGCCAGCAGCTTGAGAAGCCCAGACAATGAGCAGTTCTTC.

V gene TRBV5-8 combines with J gene TRBJ1-5; 9 nucleotides align to TRBD1. Germline V gives CDR1 SGHTS, CDR2 YDEGEE. CDR3 length: 15 residues. After removal of 2 bases from V and 6 bases from J, the junction contained 6 bases not matched to a gene. The CDR3 DNA sequence: TGTGCCAGCAGCTTACAGGGGGCGCCGGGTCAGCCCCAGCATTTT. It is translated as CASSLQGAPGQPQHF.

This clone was picked up one time. The chain uses TRBV9 and TRBJ2-1; TRBD2 matches at 8 bases. The CDR3 length is 17 residues. Unmatched junction bases numbered 15, after V lost 4 bases and J lost 6 bases. The V gene's germline CDR1 is SGDLS and CDR2 YYNGEE. This CDR3 is CASSRRGDSGEFNEQFF. In DNA, the CDR3 is TGTGCCAGCAGCCGACGGGGGGATAGCGGGGAGTTCAATGAGCAGTTCTTC.

The chain links TRBV6-1 to TRBJ2-7; 7 bases align to TRBD1. Germline CDR1 is MNHNS and CDR2 is SASEGT. The trim removed 4 bases at V and 2 bases at J, leaving 11 bases unmatched. CDR3 size: 16 residues. Here the CDR3 DNA reads TGTGCCAGCAGTGGGTGGAGCAGGGGGTCTGCCTACGAGCAGTACTTC. Translation gives CASSGWSRGSAYEQYF.

The V and J genes are TRBV27 and TRBJ1-1; tentatively, D is TRBD1 (5 bases). V was shortened by 3 bases and J by 4 bases, with 30 bases between the two germline ends. The V gene's germline CDR1 is MNHEY and CDR2 SMNVEV (reference sequence). The CDR3 spans 20 residues. CDR3 loop: CASSFGPRGGRSGRGTEAFF. The CDR3 region has the DNA TGTGCCAGCAGTTTCGGGCCCCGCGGCGGCCGAAGTGGTAGGGGCACTGAAGCTTTCTTT.

The gene calls are TRBV14 and TRBJ2-1; D tentatively fits TRBD1 or TRBD2 (6 bases each). V shed 4 bases and J shed 0 bases, with 7 bases lying between them. The CDR3 is 14 amino acids. CDR1 and CDR2 from the germline V gene are SGHDN and FVKESK. CDR3 region: CASSRGASYNEQFF. DNA for the CDR3: TGTGCCAGCAGCCGGGGGGCCTCCTACAATGAGCAGTTCTTC.

This clone occurred once. This chain uses TRBV19 with TRBJ1-1, with D perhaps TRBD1 (6 bases). From germline, CDR1 is LNHDA and CDR2 SQIVND (reference sequence). The germline V and J ends were trimmed by 3 bases and 5 bases, with 7 bases remaining between them. The CDR3 totals 12 residues. CDR3 nucleotides: TGTGCCAGTAGTATTAGGGGGACTGAAGCTTTCTTT. Amino acid sequence: CASSIRGTEAFF.

The chain combines TRBV28 with TRBJ2-6; a possible D gene is TRBD1 (6 bases). The germline V and J ends were trimmed by 5 bases and 0 bases, with 14 bases remaining between them. This CDR3 is 17 amino acids long. Per the germline V gene, CDR1 is MDHEN and CDR2 is SYDVKM. The CDR3 here is CASSGGHSYSGANVLTF. In DNA form, the CDR3 reads TGTGCCAGCAGTGGGGGACACAGTTACTCTGGGGCCAACGTCCTGACTTTC.

The chain carries TRBV28 and TRBJ1-2, with TRBD1 matching 8 bases. Trimming at V came to 8 bases and at J to 1 base, leaving 6 bases not matched to a gene. Looked up from germline, CDR1 is MDHEN and CDR2 is SYDVKM. The CDR3 consists of 14 residues. The CDR3 is CASVPGGNNYGYTF. As DNA, the CDR3 is TGTGCCAGCGTTCCAGGGGGCAATAACTATGGCTACACCTTC.

The genes are TRBV18 and TRBJ2-7; 9 nucleotides match TRBD2. CDR3 length: 15 residues. Germline V gene data show CDR1 as KGHSH and CDR2 as LQKENI. V lost 1 base and J lost 4; bases outside the gene matches: 5. The CDR3 bases are TGTGCCAGCTCACCACGGTTAGCGGGGGATTACGAGCAGTACTTC. The encoded protein is CASSPRLAGDYEQYF. The entire variable domain, with the rest obtained from reference TRBV18 and TRBJ2-7, is as follows: NAGVMQNPRHLVRRRGQEARLRCSPMKGHSHVYWYRQLPEEGLKFMVYLQKENIIDESGMPKERFSAEFPKEGPSILRIQQVVRGDSAAYFCASSPRLAGDYEQYFGPGTRLTVT.

This clone was seen at least ten times. This chain links TRBV27 with TRBJ2-2, with 7 bases identical to TRBD2. The length of the CDR3 is 16 residues. V gave up 1 base and J gave up 2 bases; unmatched junction bases: 4. Germline values: CDR1 MNHEY, CDR2 SMNVEV (reference sequence). The CDR3 loop is CASSLLWGGNTGELFF. In nucleotides, the CDR3 is TGTGCCAGCAGTTTATTGTGGGGGGGTAACACCGGGGAGCTGTTTTTT.

In this sample, this clone turned up a few times. This chain links TRBV5-1 with TRBJ1-1; D is possibly TRBD1 (5 bases). Germline assignment: CDR1 SGHRS and CDR2 YFSETQ. This CDR3 is 13 amino acids long. The germline V and J ends were trimmed by 4 bases and 8 bases, with 15 bases remaining between them. The CDR3 here is CASSRGDSSEAFF. CDR3 coding DNA: TGCGCCAGCAGCCGGGGGGACTCCAGCGAAGCTTTCTTT.

The DNA of the CDR3 is TGCGCCAGCAGTCAATTATCGGTAGGGACAGGGTTTGTCCCCGAGCAGTTCTTC. It yields the protein CASSQLSVGTGFVPEQFF. The rearrangement joins TRBV23-1 to TRBJ2-1, with TRBD1 matching over 9 bases. TRBV23-1 is classed as an ORF, of uncertain function. The V gene end was trimmed by 1 base and the J gene end by 10 bases; junction bases not matched to a gene: 17. CDR3 length: 18 amino acids.

This clone has more than one count but fewer than ten. The V and J genes are TRBV18 and TRBJ1-4, with no clear D. The V end lost 5 bases, the J end lost 7 bases, and 5 bases lay between the germline ends. This CDR3 has 11 amino acids. From germline, CDR1 is KGHSH and CDR2 LQKENI. As DNA, the CDR3 is TGTGCCAGCTCATCCGGTGAAAAACTGTTTTTT. This encodes CASSSGEKLFF.

This chain connects TRBV11-2 to TRBJ1-4; D gene ambiguous. V lost 1 base, J lost 8 bases, and 8 bases lay in between. Germline lookup yields CDR1 SGHAT and CDR2 FQNNGV. The CDR3 is 13 amino acids. This chain's CDR3 is CASSLGGREKLFF. The CDR3 region has the DNA TGTGCCAGCAGCTTAGGAGGGCGGGAAAAACTGTTTTTT.

The CDR3 protein is CASSLVAGAYNEQFF. In nucleotides, the CDR3 is TGTGCCAGCAGCTTAGTAGCGGGGGCCTACAATGAGCAGTTCTTC. The genes are TRBV7-2 and TRBJ2-1; TRBD2 agrees at 9 bases. The CDR3 covers 15 residues. V was pared by 1 base and J by 2 bases, with 0 bases of the junction left unmatched. Germline CDR1 is SGHTA and CDR2 is FQGNSA. Filled out from reference TRBV7-2 and TRBJ2-1, the complete variable domain reads GAGVSQSPSNKVTEKGKDVELRCDPISGHTALYWYRQSLGQGLEFLIYFQGNSAPDKSGLPSDRFSAERTGGSVSTLTIQRTQQEDSAVYLCASSLVAGAYNEQFFGPGTRLTVL.

The V call is TRBV5-1, the J call TRBJ2-1, with 7 bases identical to TRBD1. Germline V gives CDR1 SGHRS, CDR2 YFSETQ. After removal of 0 bases from V and 4 bases from J, the junction contained 4 bases not matched to a gene. The CDR3 is 15 amino acids. CDR3 sequence (DNA): TGCGCCAGCAGCTTGGAGGGGGCACGATACAATGAGCAGTTCTTC. Translated, it gives CASSLEGARYNEQFF.

The rearrangement joins TRBV28 to TRBJ2-3, with D possibly matching TRBD2 (6 bases). Germline V CDR1 and CDR2: MDHEN, SYDVKM. The CDR3 is 12 residues long. Trimming took 4 bases from V and 8 from J, leaving 10 bases between them. Here the CDR3 DNA reads TGTGCCAGCAGTTCAGCGGGCGGTACGCAGTATTTT. This translates into CASSSAGGTQYF.

The chain carries TRBV21-1 and TRBJ2-3; TRBD2 reflects the table's D call only, with no check against the DNA. TRBV21-1 is marked as a pseudogene. This CDR3 is 17 amino acids long. CDR3 coding DNA: TGTGCCAGCAACCGATTAGGCGGGTTGACCCACACAGATACGCAGTATTTT. It codes for CASNRLGGLTHTDTQYF.

The J gene is TRBJ2-5, the V gene TRBV10-3; TRBD2 matches 13 bases. J lost 5 bases, V lost 10 bases, and 10 bases had no gene match. Germline V gene sequence: CDR1 ENHRY, CDR2 SYGVKD. CDR3 size: 15 residues. The CDR3 protein is CATGGTSGIGETQYF. The CDR3 nucleotides read TGTGCCACGGGAGGGACTAGCGGGATCGGGGAGACCCAGTACTTC.

A single count supports this clone. The chain recombines TRBV5-6 with TRBJ1-1; the D gene is possibly TRBD1 (6 bases). Germline V gene data show CDR1 as SGHDT and CDR2 as YYEEEE. The length of the CDR3 is 14 residues. The ends were cut back, 4 bases at V and 0 bases at J, with 10 bases in the middle. The CDR3 DNA reads TGTGCCAGCAGCGAGGGACACCTGAACACTGAAGCTTTCTTT. It specifies CASSEGHLNTEAFF.

This clone was counted a few times. The J gene is TRBJ1-1, the V gene TRBV4-2; D is possibly TRBD1 (6 bases). Germline V gene sequence: CDR1 LGHNA, CDR2 YNFKEQ. The CDR3 has 13 amino acids. Trimming removed 0 bases from V and 8 bases from J, with 10 bases in between. In DNA form, the CDR3 reads TGTGCCAGCAGCCAAGAAACAGGGAGCGAAGCTTTCTTT. This gives the protein CASSQETGSEAFF.

The rearrangement joins TRBV7-2 to TRBJ2-1, with 7 bases aligning to TRBD1. The germline CDR1 and CDR2 sequences are SGHTA and FQGNSA. This CDR3 contains 12 residues. Trimming cost V 2 bases and J 13 bases; bases outside gene matches: 5. For the CDR3, the DNA is TGTGCCAGCAGCTTAATGACAGGGTTCCAGTTCTTC. The encoded protein is CASSLMTGFQFF.

For the CDR3, the DNA is TGTGCCAGCAGTCCCCGTTCTAGCGGGAGGCGGACCCAGTACTTC. Translated: CASSPRSSGRRTQYF. This sequence joins TRBV28 and TRBJ2-5; 11 positions match TRBD2. Germline CDR1 reads MDHEN; CDR2 reads SYDVKM. This CDR3 is built from 15 residues. V lost 5 bases and J lost 7; bases outside the gene matches: 9.

This rearrangement joins TRBV6-1 to TRBJ1-1; D gene unclear. Germline V gene data show CDR1 as MNHNS and CDR2 as SASEGT. This CDR3 is built from 14 residues. V lost 1 base, J lost 7 bases, and 13 bases lay in between. This chain's CDR3 is CASSEDRTGNEAFF. CDR3 nucleotides: TGTGCCAGCAGTGAAGATAGGACCGGGAATGAAGCTTTCTTT.

V and J are TRBV5-1 and TRBJ2-7; D gene ambiguous. The germline V and J ends were trimmed by 2 bases and 0 bases, with 9 bases remaining between them. This CDR3 contains 14 residues. Germline V gene data show CDR1 as SGHRS and CDR2 as YFSETQ. CDR3 in amino acids: CASSFSDRSYEQYF. DNA for the CDR3: TGCGCCAGCAGCTTCTCCGATCGCTCCTACGAGCAGTACTTC. Supplemented by reference TRBV5-1 and TRBJ2-7, the full variable domain reads KAGVTQTPRYLIKTRGQQVTLSCSPISGHRSVSWYQQTPGQGLQFLFEYFSETQRNKGNFPGRFSGRQFSNSRSEMNVSTLELGDSALYLCASSFSDRSYEQYFGPGTRLTVT.

The rearrangement links TRBV28 to TRBJ2-3; 11 bases match TRBD2. Germline trimming cut 5 bases from V and 2 bases from J; bases unmatched to any gene: 3. The CDR3 totals 15 residues. CDR1 is MDHEN, CDR2 SYDVKM, per germline. CDR3 DNA: TGTGCCAGCAGTGGGACTAGCGGACTCACAGATACGCAGTATTTT. It specifies CASSGTSGLTDTQYF.

This rearrangement joins TRBV6-9 to TRBJ1-2; a weak D match, TRBD1 (6 bases). Trimming left V 7 bases short and J 4 bases short, with 19 bases between. Germline loops: CDR1 MNHGY, CDR2 SVAAGI. CDR3 size: 15 residues. DNA for the CDR3: TGTGCCAGCACTTACTGGAGGGACAAGGCCTATGGCTACACCTTC. It translates to CASTYWRDKAYGYTF.

This clone showed up just once. The chain joins TRBV11-3 to TRBJ2-1, with 10 bases lining up with TRBD1. The CDR3 spans 19 residues. V gave up 0 bases and J gave up 6 bases; unmatched junction bases: 14. Germline assignment: CDR1 SGHNT and CDR2 YENEEA. The chain's CDR3 is CASSLDGAGRGQGTNEQFF. The CDR3 nucleotides read TGTGCCAGCAGCTTAGATGGGGCTGGTAGGGGACAGGGGACCAATGAGCAGTTCTTC. Using reference TRBV11-3 and TRBJ2-1 for the parts outside the CDR3, the full variable domain is EAGVVQSPRYKIIEKKQPVAFWCNPISGHNTLYWYLQNLGQGPELLIRYENEEAVDDSQLPKDRFSAERLKGVDSTLKIQPAELGDSAVYLCASSLDGAGRGQGTNEQFFGPGTRLTVL.